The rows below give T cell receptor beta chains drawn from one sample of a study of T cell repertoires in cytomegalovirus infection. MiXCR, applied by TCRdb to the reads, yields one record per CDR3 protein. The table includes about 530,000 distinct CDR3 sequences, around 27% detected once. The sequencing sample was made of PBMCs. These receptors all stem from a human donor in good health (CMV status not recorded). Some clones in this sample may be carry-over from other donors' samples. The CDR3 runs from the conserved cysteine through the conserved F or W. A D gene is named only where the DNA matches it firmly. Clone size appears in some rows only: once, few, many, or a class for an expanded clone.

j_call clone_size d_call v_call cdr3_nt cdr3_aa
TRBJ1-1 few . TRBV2 TGTGCCAGCAGTGGGGAGGGGGGGACTGAAGCTTTCTTT CASSGEGGTEAFF
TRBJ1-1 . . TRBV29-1 TGCAGCGCACGGGGTGAGGGCACTGAAGCTTTCTTT CSARGEGTEAFF
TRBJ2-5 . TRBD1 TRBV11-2 TGTGCCAGCAGCCACGGGACAGGGATTCAAGAGACCCAGTACTTC CASSHGTGIQETQYF
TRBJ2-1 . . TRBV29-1 TGCAGCGTTACTGGAGGGGACACCCGAGGGGATGAGCAGTTCTTC CSVTGGDTRGDEQFF
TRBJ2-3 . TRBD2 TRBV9 TGTGCCAGCAGCCCAAGTCACCGGGAGGGTACAGATACGCAGTATTTT CASSPSHREGTDTQYF
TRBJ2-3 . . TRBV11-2 TGTGCCAGCAGCGTTACGTCAGATACGCAGTATTTT CASSVTSDTQYF
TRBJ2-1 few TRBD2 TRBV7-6 TGTGCCAGCAGCTCATTAGCGGGAAACTACAATGAGCAGTTCTTC CASSSLAGNYNEQFF
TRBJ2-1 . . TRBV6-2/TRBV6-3 TGTGCCAGCAGCCCCTCCACTTGGGATGAGCAGTTCTTC CASSPSTWDEQFF
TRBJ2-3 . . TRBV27 TGTGCCAGCAGTTTCCTCGCAGCAGATACGCAGTATTTT CASSFLAADTQYF
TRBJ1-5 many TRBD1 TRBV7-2 TGTGCCAGCAGCTTAGCAGGCAGGGGGCTAGGGCAGCCCCAGCATTTT CASSLAGRGLGQPQHF
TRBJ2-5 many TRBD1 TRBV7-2 TGTGCCAGCAGTCAGGACAGGGGTCAGACCCAGTACTTC CASSQDRGQTQYF
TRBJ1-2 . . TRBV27 TGTGCCAGCAGTTTATCAAGGATAAGTGGCCACACCTTC CASSLSRISGHTF
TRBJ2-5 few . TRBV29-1 TGCAGCGTTGAGATCAGCCAAGAGACCCAGTACTTC CSVEISQETQYF
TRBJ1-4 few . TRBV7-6 TGTGCCAGCAGCTCAACCCGGACAGCTTCTAATGAAAAACTGTTTTTT CASSSTRTASNEKLFF
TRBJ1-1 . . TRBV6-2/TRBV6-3 TGTGCCAGCAGTTACCCGGGGGCAGTTCACGTGGCTGAAGCTTTCTTT CASSYPGAVHVAEAFF
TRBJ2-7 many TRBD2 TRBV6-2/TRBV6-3 TGTGCCAGCAGTCGGACTAGCGGCACCTACGAGCAGTACTTC CASSRTSGTYEQYF
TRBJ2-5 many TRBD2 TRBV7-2 TGTGCCAGCAGCTTAGCTAGCGGGAGGGTAAAAGAGACCCAGTACTTC CASSLASGRVKETQYF
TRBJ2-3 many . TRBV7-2 TGTGCCAGCAGCGCCGATAGGGGCACAGATACGCAGTATTTT CASSADRGTDTQYF
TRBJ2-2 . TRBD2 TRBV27 TGTGCCAGCAGGCGACTAGCGGGAGGAAACACCGGGGAGCTGTTTTTT CASRRLAGGNTGELFF
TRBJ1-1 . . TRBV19 TGTGCCAGTAGGGCCGGGACGGAGAACACTGAAGCTTTCTTT CASRAGTENTEAFF
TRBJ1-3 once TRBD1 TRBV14 TGTGCCAGCAGCCAAAACACAGGGGGCTTCTCTGGAAACACCATATATTTT CASSQNTGGFSGNTIYF
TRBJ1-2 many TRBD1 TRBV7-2 TGTGCCAGCAGCCCACAGGGGTCGAATGGCTACACCTTC CASSPQGSNGYTF
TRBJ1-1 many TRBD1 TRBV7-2 TGTGCCAGCAGCGCCGGGACAGCGAACACTGAAGCTTTCTTT CASSAGTANTEAFF
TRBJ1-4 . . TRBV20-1 TGCAGTGCTAGAACAGGGCTGATTCCCGAAAAACTGTTTTTT CSARTGLIPEKLFF
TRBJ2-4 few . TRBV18 TGTGCCAGCTCACCCCCCCGAATACTAGCCAAAAACATTCAGTACTTC CASSPPRILAKNIQYF
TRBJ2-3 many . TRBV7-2 TGTGCCAGCAGTGAGCGGGTAACAGATACGCAGTATTTT CASSERVTDTQYF
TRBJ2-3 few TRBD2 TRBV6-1 TGTGCCAGCAGTGAAGACCGGACTAGCGGCCACACAGATACGCAGTATTTT CASSEDRTSGHTDTQYF
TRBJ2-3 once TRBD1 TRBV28 TGTGCCAGCAGTCAGGGGGCAGGGGGGTCCACAGATACGCAGTATTTT CASSQGAGGSTDTQYF
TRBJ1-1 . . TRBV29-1 TGCAGCGGTAAGAGTGCGACATACCAGGGGACTGAAGCTTTCTTT CSGKSATYQGTEAFF
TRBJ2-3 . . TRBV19 TGTGCCAGTAGTATCTACGGAAGCACAGATACGCAGTATTTT CASSIYGSTDTQYF
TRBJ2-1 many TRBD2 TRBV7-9 TGTGCCAGCAGCCCGACCCTACTAGCGGGAGGGCGGAATGAGCAGTTCTTC CASSPTLLAGGRNEQFF
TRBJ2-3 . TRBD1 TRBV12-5 TGTGCTAGTGGCGGGCAGGGGGCTGCAGATACGCAGTATTTT CASGGQGAADTQYF
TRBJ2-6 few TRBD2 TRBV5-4 TGTGCCAGCAGCTCCTCTGCCGGGAGGGGGGCCAACGTCCTGACTTTC CASSSSAGRGANVLTF